What follows are 8 T cell receptor beta chains derived from one specimen sequenced in a study of T cell responses to AZD1222 COVID-19 vaccine. Libraries were prepared by immunoSEQ multiplex PCR; TCRdb keeps only in-frame clonotypes and omits some of them. This sample has 100,000 or so clones; 87% occur once, and the top ten carry just over 4%. This specimen was peripheral blood, taken on day 0 of MenACWY control vaccination. These receptors all stem from an adult in good health.

A remark on this clone: The junction departs from the called germline gene at one end, perhaps through a read error. The V and J genes are TRBV28 and TRBJ1-1; 7 bases map to TRBD1. There are 12 residues in the CDR3. Per germline, CDR1 MDHEN and CDR2 SYDVKM. This chain's CDR3 is CASSLQDRMLLF. The CDR3 DNA is TGTGCCAGCAGCCTCCAGGACAGGATGCTTTTGTTT. The variable domain in full, with the rest retrieved from reference TRBV28 and TRBJ1-1, is DVKVTQSSRYLVKRTGEKVFLECVQDMDHENMFWYRQDPGLGLRLIYFSYDVKMKEKGDIPEGYSVSREKKERFSLILESASTNQTSMYLCASSLQDRMLLFGQGTRLTVV.

This chain connects TRBV5-4 to TRBJ2-1; D ambiguous. The CDR3 sequence is 15 residues long. Germline lookup yields CDR1 SGHNT and CDR2 YYREEE (reference sequence). V lost 4 bases to trimming and J lost 0 bases, with 11 bases between them. CDR3 in amino acids: CASSDRLSSYNEQFF. For the CDR3, the DNA is TGTGCCAGCAGCGACCGTTTAAGCTCCTACAATGAGCAGTTCTTC.

The genes are TRBV7-9 and TRBJ2-7, with a tentative D call TRBD2 (5 bases). The germline gives CDR1 SEHNR, CDR2 FQNEAQ (reference sequence). The CDR3 runs 13 residues. Trimming pared 7 bases from V and 4 bases from J, leaving 14 bases between. CDR3: CASNEGEGYEQYF. The CDR3 nucleotides are TGTGCCAGCAACGAGGGTGAGGGTTACGAGCAGTACTTC.

The gene calls are TRBV11-3 and TRBJ2-7; the match to TRBD1 covers 7 bases. The CDR3 has 14 amino acids. V lost 5 bases and J lost 3; bases outside the gene matches: 7. Germline CDR1 SGHNT, CDR2 YENEEA. The CDR3: CASSPRDSFYEQYF. In DNA, the CDR3 is TGTGCCAGCAGCCCCCGGGACAGTTTCTACGAGCAGTACTTC.

This clone was observed a few times. This rearrangement joins TRBV14 to TRBJ2-7, with D perhaps TRBD1 (5 bases). In germline, CDR1 is SGHDN, CDR2 FVKESK. V was clipped by 4 bases and J by 3 bases, with 7 bases between them. The CDR3 is made up of 12 amino acids. CDR3: CASSPQGYEQYF. The CDR3 nucleotides read TGTGCCAGCAGCCCTCAGGGCTACGAGCAGTACTTC.

The chain couples TRBV12-5 to TRBJ1-2; tentative D call: TRBD1 (5 bases). Germline-derived CDR1 and CDR2 are LGHNT and FRNRAP. The CDR3 is 13 residues long. V lost 4 bases and J 3 bases, leaving 9 bases between the germline ends. The CDR3 loop is CASGSQGDYGYTF. CDR3 sequence (DNA): TGTGCTAGTGGTTCCCAGGGTGACTATGGCTACACCTTC. Together with reference TRBV12-5 and TRBJ1-2, the CDR3 gives the full variable domain: DARVTQTPRHKVTEMGQEVTMRCQPILGHNTVFWYRQTMMQGLELLAYFRNRAPLDDSGMPKDRFSAEMPDATLATLKIQPSEPRDSAVYFCASGSQGDYGYTFGSGTRLTVV.

V is TRBV10-3 and J is TRBJ1-1; D uncertain. The germline CDR1 and CDR2 sequences are ENHRY and SYGVKD. The V end lost 3 bases, the J end lost 1 base, and 6 bases lay between the germline ends. The CDR3 spans 13 residues. CDR3 in amino acids: CAISEAENTEAFF. CDR3 DNA: TGTGCCATCAGTGAAGCGGAGAACACTGAAGCTTTCTTT.

J is TRBJ1-6 and V is TRBV9, with no clear D. This CDR3 spans 14 amino acids. Between the trimmed V and J ends, which lost 2 bases and 8 bases, there was a span of 11 bases. The germline gives CDR1 SGDLS, CDR2 YYNGEE. The CDR3 region is CASSVGIRDSPLHF. CDR3 DNA sequence: TGTGCCAGCAGCGTCGGAATTAGGGATTCACCCCTCCACTTT.